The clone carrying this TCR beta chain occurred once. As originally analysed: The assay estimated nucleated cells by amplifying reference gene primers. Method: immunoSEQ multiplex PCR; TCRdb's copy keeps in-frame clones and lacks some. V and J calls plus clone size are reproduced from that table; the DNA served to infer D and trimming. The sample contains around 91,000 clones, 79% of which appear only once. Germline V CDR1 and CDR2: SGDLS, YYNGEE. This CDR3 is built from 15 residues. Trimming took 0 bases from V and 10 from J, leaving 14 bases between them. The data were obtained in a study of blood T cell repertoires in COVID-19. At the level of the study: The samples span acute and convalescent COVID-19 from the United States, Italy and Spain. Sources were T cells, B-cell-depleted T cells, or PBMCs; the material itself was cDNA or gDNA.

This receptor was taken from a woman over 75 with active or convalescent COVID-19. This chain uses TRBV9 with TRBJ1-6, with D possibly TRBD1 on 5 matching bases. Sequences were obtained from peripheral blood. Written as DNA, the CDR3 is TGTGCCAGCAGCGTAGAAGGGGATCCGGAATCACCCCTCCACTTT. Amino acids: CASSVEGDPESPLHF.